Each of the 17 T cell receptor beta chains below was sequenced from the same sample in a study of prognosis after radiotherapy for stage I lung cancer. Genomic DNA provided the template from which TCR beta CDR3 was amplified by two-round multiplex PCR. Amplification during the initial PCR round employed primers specific to each TRBV and TRBJ gene. TCRdb called the multiplex PCR reads again in MiXCR, with one record for every CDR3 protein. The sample includes roughly 11,000 distinct CDR3 sequences, approximately 50% of them seen just once. This material consisted of PBMCs, taken before or after stereotactic body radiation therapy (not recorded which). The receptors derive from a donor over 45 with non-small cell lung cancer.

The chain carries TRBV28 and TRBJ2-6, with D unclear. V lost 9 bases and J 0 bases, leaving 15 bases between the germline ends. The CDR3 has 16 amino acids. Germline values: CDR1 MDHEN, CDR2 SYDVKM. CDR3 DNA sequence: TGTGCCAGAAGCCAAACTCCCCACTCTGGGGCCAACGTCCTGACTTTC. As protein: CARSQTPHSGANVLTF.

This clonotype counts as medium-sized (0.01 to 0.1%). The chain links TRBV6-5 to TRBJ2-7, with 11 bases that match TRBD2. CDR3 length: 18 residues. The V gene's germline CDR1 is MNHEY and CDR2 SVGAGI. J lost 2 bases, V lost 0 bases, and 9 bases had no gene match. The CDR3 sequence: CASSYSFPGTSGPYEQYF. Written as DNA, the CDR3 is TGTGCCAGCAGTTACTCATTCCCCGGGACTAGCGGACCCTACGAGCAGTACTTC.

The rearrangement links TRBV20-1 to TRBJ2-2; 10 nucleotides match TRBD1. Trimming at V came to 5 bases and at J to 4 bases, leaving 7 bases not matched to a gene. CDR3 length: 15 residues. Germline V gene lookup returns CDR1 DFQATT and CDR2 SNEGSKA (reference sequence). DNA for the CDR3: TGCAGTGCTGGCGACAGGGGGCAGGGCACCGGGGAGCTGTTTTTT. It codes for CSAGDRGQGTGELFF.

The rearrangement links TRBV6-2 or TRBV6-3 to TRBJ1-1; 9 bases match TRBD1. Germline V CDR1 and CDR2: MNHEY, SVGEGT. This CDR3 has 17 amino acids. V was clipped by 0 bases and J by 6 bases; unmatched bases: 11. CDR3 amino acids: CASSYSFGTGQFSEAFF. The CDR3 nucleotides read TGTGCCAGCAGTTACTCCTTCGGGACAGGGCAATTCTCTGAAGCTTTCTTT.

The chain employs TRBV5-1 and TRBJ1-3; maybe TRBD1 (5 bases). This CDR3 spans 14 amino acids. V dropped 5 bases and J dropped 0 bases, with 9 bases sitting between them. Looked up from germline, CDR1 is SGHRS and CDR2 is YFSETQ. CDR3 coding DNA: TGCGCCAGCAGTGAGGGGAGCTCTGGAAACACCATATATTTT. It encodes CASSEGSSGNTIYF.

This clonotype qualifies as medium-sized. DNA of the CDR3: TGTGCCAGCAGCTTTCGCCGGGACAGGGGTGGAAAACTGTTTTTT. This translates into CASSFRRDRGGKLFF. The chain combines TRBV11-2 with TRBJ1-4; 10 nucleotides match TRBD1. Germline CDR1 reads SGHAT; CDR2 reads FQNNGV. V trimming: 3 bases; J trimming: 10 bases; junction bases outside the gene matches: 8. The CDR3 has 15 residues.

The chain combines TRBV27 with TRBJ1-2, with a weak D call TRBD1 (5 bases). Germline loops: CDR1 MNHEY, CDR2 SMNVEV (reference sequence). The CDR3 length is 15 residues. Trimming pared 6 bases from V and 3 bases from J, leaving 17 bases between. CDR3 amino acids: CASSLDRTRDYGYTF. CDR3 DNA: TGTGCCAGCAGCCTTGACAGAACTCGGGACTATGGCTACACCTTC.

The chain has TRBV20-1 and TRBJ1-3, with a weak D call TRBD1 (6 bases). The germline V gene has CDR1 DFQATT and CDR2 SNEGSKA (reference sequence). V lost 7 bases and J lost 4, with 14 bases in between. The CDR3 has 13 residues. As DNA, the CDR3 is TGCAGTGTTACACAGGGTAGGGGAAACACCATATATTTT. Translated, it gives CSVTQGRGNTIYF.

Comments on this clonotype: An end of the junction differs from the germline gene, which may be a read error. The rearrangement uses TRBV6-1 and TRBJ1-1; maybe TRBD1 (5 bases). The germline CDR1 and CDR2 sequences are MNHNS and SASEGT. The CDR3 contains 13 residues. CDR3 DNA: TGTGCCATCAGTCCCAGGGTCGGATCCGAAGCTTTCTTT. It codes for CAISPRVGSEAFF.

About this clonotype itself: A far larger clone is only one base removed, so a read error is likely. V usage is TRBV6-2 or TRBV6-3 and J usage is TRBJ2-1, with 9 bases aligning to TRBD2. Germline V gene sequence: CDR1 MNHEY, CDR2 SVGEGT. Trimming took 4 bases from V and 9 from J; bases not matched to a gene: 7. This CDR3 region has 14 residues. The CDR3 DNA is TGTGCCAGCAGTTCTCTGGCGGGGGGGAGTGAGCAGTTCTTC. Amino acid sequence: CASSSLAGGSEQFF.

V and J are TRBV7-3 and TRBJ2-5; 11 bases map to TRBD2. This CDR3 is built from 15 residues. V dropped 5 bases and J dropped 4; count of bases not matched to a gene: 6. Germline values: CDR1 SGHTA, CDR2 FQGTGA. CDR3 protein: CASSINSGRAETQYF. CDR3 nucleotide sequence: TGTGCCAGCAGCATCAATAGCGGGAGGGCAGAGACCCAGTACTTC.

This clonotype is labeled medium-sized. The rearrangement joins TRBV12-3 or TRBV12-4 to TRBJ2-5, with 7 bases lining up with TRBD1. V lost 7 bases and J lost 0; bases outside the gene matches: 5. The CDR3 has 14 amino acids. The CDR3 region has the DNA TGTGCCAGCACCCCGGGACAGAACCAAGAGACCCAGTACTTC. Encoded protein: CASTPGQNQETQYF.

This clonotype is judged medium-sized. V and J are TRBV28 and TRBJ1-1, with TRBD1 as a possible D gene (5 bases). The CDR3 has 14 amino acids. Germline V gene sequence: CDR1 MDHEN, CDR2 SYDVKM. Trimming removed 6 bases from V and 4 bases from J, with 15 bases in between. In nucleotides, the CDR3 is TGTGCCAGCAGCCGGATACAGGTAACCACTGAAGCTTTCTTT. This codes for CASSRIQVTTEAFF.

By sample fraction, this clonotype is medium-sized. The V and J genes are TRBV28 and TRBJ1-1; possibly TRBD1 for D (5 bases). Trimming shortened V by 4 bases and J by 6 bases, and 12 bases separated the two germline ends. Germline V gene sequence: CDR1 MDHEN, CDR2 SYDVKM. The CDR3 is 13 residues long. Here the CDR3 reads CASSSSPGPEAFF. The CDR3 coding sequence is TGTGCCAGCAGTTCTTCCCCGGGGCCTGAAGCTTTCTTT. The variable domain in full, with the rest retrieved from reference TRBV28 and TRBJ1-1, is DVKVTQSSRYLVKRTGEKVFLECVQDMDHENMFWYRQDPGLGLRLIYFSYDVKMKEKGDIPEGYSVSREKKERFSLILESASTNQTSMYLCASSSSPGPEAFFGQGTRLTVV.

The V and J genes are TRBV24-1 and TRBJ1-5, with 8 bases aligning to TRBD1. Germline V gene lookup returns CDR1 KGHDR and CDR2 SFDVKD. This CDR3 spans 13 amino acids. Trimming cost V 5 bases and J 4 bases; bases outside gene matches: 0. CDR3 sequence: CATSGTGNQPQHF. CDR3 nucleotides: TGTGCCACCAGTGGGACAGGGAATCAGCCCCAGCATTTT.

By sample fraction, this clonotype is medium-sized. The CDR3 DNA reads TGTGCCAGCAGCTATGAAATAGGACTAGCGGGAGATACGCAGTATTTT. It codes for CASSYEIGLAGDTQYF. V usage is TRBV28 and J usage is TRBJ2-3; TRBD2 matches 11 bases. The germline V gene has CDR1 MDHEN and CDR2 SYDVKM. The CDR3 spans 16 residues. V shed 6 bases, J shed 5 bases, and the junction held 10 bases outside the gene matches.

This clonotype is termed medium-sized. The V gene is TRBV12-3 or TRBV12-4, the J gene TRBJ1-2; D may be TRBD1 (5 bases). V was trimmed by 6 bases and J by 2 bases, leaving 10 bases between them. This CDR3 comprises 13 residues. The CDR3 nucleotides read TGTGCCAGCAGCCGATCAGGGAACTATGGCTACACCTTC. Its translation is CASSRSGNYGYTF.